Sequencing of this TCR beta chain was carried out in a study of cytomegalovirus exposure and HLA in healthy donors. Across the study: Of some 400 genotyped donors, about 80% clustered with self-reported Caucasian donors.

The donors were healthy bone marrow donors. About this clone itself: Its antigen is not identified.

CDR3 length equals 15 residues. After removal of 5 bases from V and 3 bases from J, the junction contained 4 bases not matched to a gene. Looked up from germline, CDR1 is SEHNR and CDR2 is FQNEAQ (reference sequence). PCR used 60 Vbeta primers and 13 Jbeta primers. TCRdb keeps only in-frame clones here, not all; method: immunoSEQ multiplex PCR. This sample has around 120,000 clones; around three quarters occur once, and the top ten carry about 2.5%. Points from the study as a whole: According to an earlier analysis, most TCR beta V segments yielded productive rearrangements about 87% or about 30% of the time.

This chain links TRBV7-9 with TRBJ2-1; TRBD2 matches 10 bases. Sequenced: PBMCs. The TCR originated in a woman aged 40 to 50 in good health and CMV-seropositive. The CDR3 protein is CASSGRTSGYNEQFF. The CDR3 bases are TGTGCCAGCAGCGGAAGGACTAGCGGCTACAATGAGCAGTTCTTC. Filled out from reference TRBV7-9 and TRBJ2-1, the complete variable domain reads DTGVSQNPRHKITKRGQNVTFRCDPISEHNRLYWYRQTLGQGPEFLTYFQNEAQLEKSRLLSDRFSAERPKGSFSTLEIQRTEQGDSAMYLCASSGRTSGYNEQFFGPGTRLTVL.